The following is a T cell receptor beta chain sequence with its context. It lacks a known antigen. Its CDR3 holds 14 amino acids, cysteine through phenylalanine. Kept here is only the CDR3 DNA, which spans 42 bases and is read in frame from base 1. As encoded in the germline V gene, CDR1 is MNHNS while CDR2 is SASEGT. V is reduced by 8 bases and J by 2 bases, leaving a spacing of 13 bases between them. The source of the sample is a study of cytomegalovirus exposure and HLA in healthy donors listed by TCRdb under 2017. Broadly, across the study: According to an earlier analysis of 587 of the donors, about 179 million T cells yielded 120 million or so unique TCR beta sequences and around 280 Gb of sequence data. An early release covering roughly 600 HLA-typed donors comprised around 300 gigabases of sequencing data and tens of millions of unique TCR sequences. The genetic ancestry cluster associated with self-reported Caucasian donors included 81% of the 398 genotyped donors. The study aimed to test whether signatures of past pathogen exposure could be identified by cataloging public T cell receptors. The study profiled the T cell repertoires of hundreds of subjects by immunosequencing and related them to cytomegalovirus serostatus. In addition to the first cohort of about 650 subjects, a separate validation cohort of 120 different subjects was used. To predict cytomegalovirus infection status, the study combined high-throughput TCR immunosequencing, statistical association of individual TCRs with disease status, and machine learning. In a later analysis, previously published TCR beta repertoires from several hundred donors were re-analyzed and high-resolution HLA genotyping was added so that TCR occurrence patterns could be studied. Rather than using new phenotypic data, the later analysis identified candidate immune exposures from TCR beta sequences and from how often those sequences occurred across donors. In an earlier analysis of 587 of the donors, high-throughput TCR beta sequencing was used to judge whether each TCR beta V gene segment behaved as functional or pseudogenic. Alongside the repertoire data, information on donor age, sex, ethnicity and CMV serostatus was compiled. Genome-wide SNP genotypes for about 60% of the 666 donors were used in a later genetic analysis, which treated that subset as a discovery cohort. All discovery cohort repertoires had been generated on a single sequencing platform. Class I and class II HLA loci were covered by the typing at four-digit resolution. Typing coverage differed by locus: A, B, C, DRB1 and DQB1 were typed in roughly 629-630 donors, DQA1 in about 550, DPA1 in some 570, and DPB1 in just under 480. Roughly 5 DR-DQ haplotypes were handled as single units for association and clustering because linkage in the cohort was strong. Among 398 genotyped donors of the cohort, an average of around 240,000 unique TCR beta nucleotide sequences was sequenced per donor, of which roughly 17% were non-productive.

The cohort was made up of approximately 670 healthy bone marrow donors. Cohort members were all nominally healthy when sampled, although unrecorded immune exposures were likely present. The donor was CMV seropositive and belonged to the group of 250 to 350 seropositive cohort members. Each donor provided a peripheral blood sample, and peripheral blood mononuclear cells were used for TCR beta sequencing. The Qiagen DNeasy Blood Extraction Kit was used to extract genomic DNA from the blood cell samples. Library method: the immunoSEQ multiplex PCR assay. For the multiplex PCR, a mixture combining 60 forward primers for TCR Vbeta segments and 13 reverse primers for TCR Jbeta segments was used. The CDR3 region of rearranged TCR beta genes was amplified from genomic DNA with a multiplex PCR assay. The Illumina HiSeq System was used to sequence the amplified TCR beta libraries as 87-base-pair reads. In the source study's methods: In a later analysis, tens of millions of unique TCR beta chains were counted across the 500 to 850 repertoires, and some 10 million of these chains were shared by at least two donors. A nearest-neighbor algorithm error-corrected the raw reads and collapsed the reads into unique sequences, merging closely related sequences to remove PCR and sequencing errors. CDR3 sequences were aligned to IMGT reference sequences to assign V, D and J gene segments. For a sequence to be retained, a match of at least six nucleotides was required to both a V gene segment and a J gene segment. Rearrangements were called productive when the CDR3 lacked stop codons and stayed in frame with V and J; all others were non-productive. CDR3 was defined by IMGT convention, running from the second conserved V-encoded cysteine to the conserved J-encoded phenylalanine. The earlier analysis of about 590 of the donors excluded sequences that lacked an unambiguous match to a single V gene segment. In an earlier analysis of approximately 610 of the donors, V segments were called functional above 56.7% productive rearrangements and were called segregating when the between-donor standard deviation exceeded 5%. To diagnose cytomegalovirus status from the catalog of TCR beta chain sequences, a statistical classification framework was built. In a later analysis, TCR nucleotide sequences were compared against IMGT/GENE-DB human TR gene sequences so that V and J genes could be assigned. A later analysis assigned CDR3 sequences and most-parsimonious VDJ recombination scenarios with the TCRdist pipeline. A later analysis defined each TCR beta chain by its CDR3 amino acid sequence plus V-gene family, and excluded reads lacking a unique V-gene family. In a later analysis, nearly 600 highly shared, low-generation-probability nucleotide sequences were removed to address suspected cross-contamination and a sequencing artifact. In a later analysis, a clonal expansion index for each public chain was calculated from normalized within-repertoire ranks of inferred template counts. A later analysis computed generation probabilities with a VDJ recombination model fitted to out-of-frame rearrangements, and checked the results against IGoR. Hypergeometric tests were used in a later analysis to score TCR-TCR, TCR-HLA and TCR-CMV co-occurrence, with a repertoire-size bias correction applied to the TCR pairs. In a later analysis, false discovery rates were estimated by permuting HLA or CMV assignments 20 times. A later analysis grouped co-occurring TCRs with DBSCAN, adding TCRdist sequence similarity when clustering within HLA-allele-positive subsets. For co-occurrence clustering, repertoires with fewer than 30,000 or more than 120,000 public chains were excluded, along with about five repertoires with anomalous nucleotide sharing. As stored in TCRdb, this immuneACCESS dataset retains in-frame rearrangements with V and J assigned. A fraction of the clones does not appear; measured against another copy, unresolved V genes explain less than half of the discrepancy, and the remainder lacks a known reason. D and trimming come from the DNA, and the V and J calls and clone size come from that table. The sample's records list some 53,000 clones. About 12% of the sample belongs to the ten largest clones.

The study at large found these results: A later analysis reported that several top co-occurrence clusters appeared linked to parvovirus B19, influenza, CMV and Epstein-Barr virus. A later analysis found that TCR association rates varied across HLA loci, with DRB1 alleles showing the most associated TCRs and HLA-C alleles the fewest. The only immune exposure information available for the cohort was CMV serostatus. Because counts were too low, about 15 rarely observed V segments, including chromosome 9 orphons, were left out of the earlier analysis of about 500 of the donors. A cluster of highly shared sequence variants was judged likely to represent a technical artifact of the sequencing pipeline. A further reported finding was that TCR beta sequences accurately predicted the HLA-A and HLA-B alleles for most subjects in the first cohort. In the study, 164 TCR beta chains were listed as associated with cytomegalovirus. A later genetic analysis reported fewer N-insertions in productive TCRs among donors in an Asian-associated ancestry cluster than the roughly 650-donor mean. Across donors, most TCR sequences were observed very rarely, whereas some public TCRs were present in many individuals. Because HLA typing was missing for some donors at each locus, association tests included only the typed subset. Assigning TCR associations to individual alleles was difficult when HLA alleles, especially DR and DQ, strongly co-occurred. Roughly uniform sequencing depth across donors was assumed in presence/absence analyses, although this assumption may not hold. Specific HLA alleles were associated with 16,951 TCR beta sequences at a false discovery rate of 0.05 in a later analysis. This cohort had only TCR beta chains sequenced, and the lack of alpha or paired-chain data limited which features could be detected. In a later analysis, HLA-associated TCR beta chains were found to be more clonally expanded and to have lower generation probabilities than equally common non-associated chains. A later genetic analysis associated a missense DCLRE1C variant with V-gene and J-gene trimming of TCR beta chains, and an independent cohort replicated the association. Most CMV-associated TCR beta chains appeared to be HLA-restricted in a later analysis, and the HLA associations seemed to be driven largely by CMV exposure. In vitro tests confirmed that a few of the cytomegalovirus-associated TCR beta chains recognize cytomegalovirus antigens. The classifier was reported to diagnose cytomegalovirus status with high specificity and sensitivity in both the original and validation cohorts. Some IMGT-functional V segments, including TRBV6-2 and TRBV6-3, could not be told apart with the 87-base-pair reads, so those segments were excluded. Linkage disequilibrium might explain the correlated functional status among segregating V segments, but an unknown experimental factor could not be ruled out. The authors suggested that the approach could potentially be extended to other disease states and immunological phenotypes. In an earlier analysis of fewer than 700 of the donors, most TCR beta V segments appeared in productive rearrangements about 87% or about 30% of the time, broadly matching IMGT annotations.

Recombination joined TRBV6-1 with TRBJ2-1; the D segment cannot be called with confidence. Source material: PBMCs. The clonotype comes from a woman aged 55-70 years in good health and CMV-seropositive. CDR3 region: CASRVSGTYNEQFF. The sequence in DNA is TGTGCCAGCCGGGTATCCGGAACCTACAATGAGCAGTTCTTC.